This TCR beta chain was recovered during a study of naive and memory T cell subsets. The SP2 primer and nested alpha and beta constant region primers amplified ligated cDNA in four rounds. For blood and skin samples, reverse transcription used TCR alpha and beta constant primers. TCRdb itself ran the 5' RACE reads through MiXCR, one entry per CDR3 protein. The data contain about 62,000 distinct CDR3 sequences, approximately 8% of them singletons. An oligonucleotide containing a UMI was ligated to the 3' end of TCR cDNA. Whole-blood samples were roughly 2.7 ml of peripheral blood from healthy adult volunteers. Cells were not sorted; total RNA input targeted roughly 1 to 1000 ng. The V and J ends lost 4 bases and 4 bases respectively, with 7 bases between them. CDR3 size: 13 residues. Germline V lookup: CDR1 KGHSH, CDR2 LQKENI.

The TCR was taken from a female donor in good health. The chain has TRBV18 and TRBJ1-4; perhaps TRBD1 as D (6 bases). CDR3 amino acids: CASSLDSNEKLFF. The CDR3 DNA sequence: TGTGCCAGCTCACTGGACAGTAATGAAAAACTGTTTTTT.